Shown below are 15 T cell receptor beta chains from a single sample sequenced in a study of blood T cell repertoires in COVID-19. TCRdb's copy holds only in-frame clones and misses some; the assay was immunoSEQ multiplex PCR. The repertoire holds approximately 500,000 clones, roughly nine tenths seen once, with about 8% in the top ten. Source material: peripheral blood. The source is a woman aged 45-65 years with COVID-19, enrolled during active disease.

The genes are TRBV5-1 and TRBJ2-2; D is possibly TRBD2 (5 bases). V lost 4 bases and J lost 3, with 13 bases in between. Looked up from germline, CDR1 is SGHRS and CDR2 is YFSETQ. This CDR3 is 15 amino acids long. This CDR3 reads CASSPTWGDTGELFF. CDR3 nucleotide sequence: TGCGCCAGCAGCCCGACCTGGGGAGACACCGGGGAGCTGTTTTTT.

The chain employs TRBV29-1 and TRBJ2-2; a possible D gene is TRBD2 (5 bases). The V end lost 4 bases, the J end lost 7 bases, and 10 bases lay between the germline ends. Germline V gene lookup returns CDR1 SQVTM and CDR2 ANQGSEA. The CDR3 extends over 12 amino acids. This CDR3 reads CSVVGNLGELFF. CDR3 DNA sequence: TGCAGCGTTGTCGGGAACCTCGGGGAGCTGTTTTTT.

V usage is TRBV2 and J usage is TRBJ2-3; 11 bases are shared with TRBD2. The V gene end was trimmed by 0 bases and the J gene end by 6 bases; junction bases not matched to a gene: 2. The CDR3 totals 15 residues. Germline lookup yields CDR1 SNHLY and CDR2 FYNNEI. The CDR3 DNA reads TGTGCCAGCAGTGAAGCTAGCGGGGGGGCCGATACGCAGTATTTT. It encodes CASSEASGGADTQYF.

The CDR3 nucleotides read TGTGCCACCAGTGATCTTGCCTACGAGCAGTACTTC. It translates to CATSDLAYEQYF. This rearrangement joins TRBV24-1 to TRBJ2-7; D not certain. This CDR3 is 12 amino acids long. V gave up 3 bases and J gave up 2 bases, with 4 bases separating them. The germline V gene encodes CDR1 KGHDR and CDR2 SFDVKD.

The gene calls are TRBV11-3 and TRBJ1-1; TRBD1 agrees at 8 bases. J lost 7 bases, V lost 5 bases, and 9 bases had no gene match. The germline V gene has CDR1 SGHNT and CDR2 YENEEA. CDR3 size: 14 residues. CDR3 protein: CASSKGQGSDEAFF. CDR3 nucleotides: TGTGCCAGCAGCAAAGGACAGGGATCAGATGAAGCTTTCTTT.

Of note for this clone: Other DNA variants within this sample encode the same CDR3. The V call is TRBV29-1, the J call TRBJ1-1, with TRBD1 matching over 10 bases. V lost 4 bases to trimming and J lost 6 bases; unmatched junction nucleotides: 2. CDR3 length equals 12 residues. Per the germline V gene, CDR1 is SQVTM and CDR2 is ANQGSEA. Here the CDR3 DNA reads TGCAGCGTTGGCGGGACAGGGGCTGAAGCTTTCTTT. It is translated as CSVGGTGAEAFF.

In its sample, this clone was seen once. The chain employs TRBV11-2 and TRBJ2-2, with D possibly TRBD1 on 5 matching bases. With 5 bases removed from V and 3 bases from J, the gap between germline ends came to 19 bases. CDR3 length equals 17 residues. Germline lookup yields CDR1 SGHAT and CDR2 FQNNGV. Here the CDR3 DNA reads TGTGCCAGCAGCCCCCCTACCCTTGACAGACACACCGGGGAGCTGTTTTTT. Amino acid sequence: CASSPPTLDRHTGELFF.

This rearrangement joins TRBV19 to TRBJ1-1; TRBD1 might be the D (6 bases). Trimming shortened V by 0 bases and J by 5 bases, and 10 bases separated the two germline ends. This CDR3 comprises 14 residues. The V gene's germline CDR1 is LNHDA and CDR2 SQIVND (reference sequence). This CDR3 reads CASSIDLTGTEAFF. CDR3 nucleotide sequence: TGTGCCAGTAGTATAGATTTGACAGGTACTGAAGCTTTCTTT.

J is TRBJ1-1 and V is TRBV27; no firm D call. The germline gives CDR1 MNHEY, CDR2 SMNVEV (reference sequence). Trimming shortened V by 0 bases and J by 0 bases, and 23 bases separated the two germline ends. The length of the CDR3 is 20 residues. The CDR3 here is CASSLSSSRSTRLLNTEAFF. CDR3 in DNA: TGTGCCAGCAGTTTATCGTCATCGCGGTCGACCCGGCTATTGAACACTGAAGCTTTCTTT.

The rearrangement links TRBV3-1 (or the pseudogene TRBV3-2) to TRBJ1-1, with 8 bases matching TRBD1. From germline, CDR1 is LGHDT and CDR2 YNNKEL (reference sequence). The CDR3 totals 16 residues. Trimming at V came to 1 base and at J to 11 bases, leaving 15 bases not matched to a gene. The CDR3 sequence: CASSQVPGTGMVRAFF. As DNA, the CDR3 is TGTGCCAGCAGCCAAGTTCCTGGGACAGGAATGGTTAGGGCTTTCTTT.

The chain carries TRBV14 and TRBJ2-1, with 7 bases aligning to TRBD2. Losses at the gene ends were 3 bases for V and 2 bases for J; bases not matched to a gene: 4. Germline V gene data show CDR1 as SGHDN and CDR2 as FVKESK. This CDR3 comprises 15 residues. The CDR3 reads CASSQRGRPYNEQFF. In nucleotides, the CDR3 is TGTGCCAGCAGCCAGCGGGGGAGGCCCTACAATGAGCAGTTCTTC.

V usage is TRBV21-1 and J usage is TRBJ2-1; the table gives TRBD2 as D, unverified against the DNA. TRBV21-1 is deemed a pseudogene. The CDR3 runs to 13 residues. The CDR3 loop is CASSKVSELEQFF. CDR3 nucleotide sequence: TGTGCCAGCAGCAAAGTTTCGGAGCTTGAGCAGTTCTTC.

The J gene is TRBJ1-2, the V gene TRBV19; D is unresolved. Trimming pared 8 bases from V and 4 bases from J, leaving 14 bases between. The V gene's germline CDR1 is LNHDA and CDR2 SQIVND (reference sequence). This CDR3 has 13 residues. CDR3 loop: CASSGFLGYGYTF. The CDR3 DNA follows: TGTGCCAGTTCGGGGTTTCTTGGCTATGGCTACACCTTC.

V gene TRBV14 combines with J gene TRBJ2-7, with D perhaps matching TRBD2 (5 bases). The germline V gene has CDR1 SGHDN and CDR2 FVKESK. V gave up 4 bases and J gave up 4 bases, with 11 bases separating them. This CDR3 is built from 13 residues. The CDR3 DNA is TGTGCCAGCAGCCGCGGGCCGGCATACGAGCAGTACTTC. This gives the protein CASSRGPAYEQYF. The variable domain in full, with the rest retrieved from reference TRBV14 and TRBJ2-7, is EAGVTQFPSHSVIEKGQTVTLRCDPISGHDNLYWYRRVMGKEIKFLLHFVKESKQDESGMPNNRFLAERTGGTYSTLKVQPAELEDSGVYFCASSRGPAYEQYFGPGTRLTVT.

The chain links TRBV24-1 to TRBJ2-2, with a weak D call TRBD1 (6 bases). V dropped 2 bases and J dropped 0 bases, with 6 bases sitting between them. CDR1 is KGHDR, CDR2 SFDVKD, per germline. This CDR3 comprises 15 residues. CDR3 DNA sequence: TGTGCCACCAGTGATTGGACAGCGAACACCGGGGAGCTGTTTTTT. It is translated as CATSDWTANTGELFF.